A selection of T cell receptor beta chains follows, all from one sample in a study of blood T cells in healthy people across ages. From the 5' RACE reads, TCRdb called clonotypes with MiXCR, one entry per CDR3 protein. The sample holds hundreds of thousands of distinct CDR3 sequences, 20% to 25% seen once. The source material was blood. The source of these receptors is a man aged 70 or older in good health. Both conserved end residues are part of each CDR3. A D gene is named only where the DNA matches it firmly. Size is stated for part of the rows, as once, few or many counts, or as a class when the clone is expanded.

clone_size | j_call | v_call | d_call | cdr3_nt | cdr3_aa
- | TRBJ2-7 | TRBV28 | - | TGTGCCAGCAGTTCCCCATCCGGGAGCCTAACCTACGAGCAGTACTTC | CASSSPSGSLTYEQYF
many | TRBJ2-3 | TRBV12-3/TRBV12-4 | - | TGTGCCAGCAGTGGGGGTTCGGTAGATACGCAGTATTTT | CASSGGSVDTQYF
- | TRBJ2-7 | TRBV5-1 | TRBD2 | TGCGCCAGCAGAGGGGAACTAGCGGGCACCTACGAGCAGTACTTC | CASRGELAGTYEQYF
- | TRBJ1-3 | TRBV6-6 | - | TGTGCCAGCGGGGTGGGTTTCGCCATAAACACCATATATTTT | CASGVGFAINTIYF
- | TRBJ1-2 | TRBV28 | - | TGTGCCAGCAGTTTCCTAACAGGGACCTATGGCTACACCTTC | CASSFLTGTYGYTF
- | TRBJ1-4 | TRBV6-5 | - | TGTGCCAGCAGTTACGGACCGACAGACTATAATGAAAAACTGTTTTTT | CASSYGPTDYNEKLFF
- | TRBJ2-5 | TRBV1 | - | TGCACCAGCAGGGACAGGTCGCCTAGCGTGGAAGAGACCCAGTACTTC | CTSRDRSPSVEETQYF
few | TRBJ2-5 | TRBV27 | TRBD2 | TGTGCCAGCAGCCGGATAGCGGGAGTTCCCGGAGAGACCCAGTACTTC | CASSRIAGVPGETQYF
- | TRBJ2-5 | TRBV7-6 | - | TGTGCCAGCAGGTTAAGGGCCGACCAAGAGACCCAGTACTTC | CASRLRADQETQYF
- | TRBJ2-5 | TRBV7-2 | TRBD2 | TGTGCCAGCAGCATTAGCCCGGGAGGGTGGGAGACCCAGTACTTC | CASSISPGGWETQYF
once | TRBJ1-2 | TRBV5-1 | - | TGCGCCAGCCGGGGGACTAACTATGGCTACACCTTC | CASRGTNYGYTF
many | TRBJ1-5 | TRBV29-1 | - | TGCAGCGTGCGGAAAGGGGCTGTTCGGAATCAGCCCCAGCATTTT | CSVRKGAVRNQPQHF
- | TRBJ2-3 | TRBV29-1 | - | TGCAGCGTTGGAGGGTTTTCAGATACGCAGTATTTT | CSVGGFSDTQYF
- | TRBJ1-2 | TRBV20-1 | - | TGCAGTGCTAGAGGTTGGGACAAACCCTTCTTC | CSARGWDKPFF
- | TRBJ1-1 | TRBV28 | - | TGTGCCAGCAGGCCCCCCCACGGCAGGGGCAACACTGAAGCTTTCTTT | CASRPPHGRGNTEAFF
few | TRBJ2-1 | TRBV28 | - | TGTGCCAGCAGGTCGCCGGGGACCCCACACAATGAGCAGTTCTTC | CASRSPGTPHNEQFF
few | TRBJ2-1 | TRBV4-1 | TRBD1 | TGCGCCAGCAGCCTTAACTCTGACAGGGGATATGAGCAGTTCTTC | CASSLNSDRGYEQFF
- | TRBJ2-5 | TRBV6-2/TRBV6-3 | - | TGTGCTACCCTGGGTCCACTGGAGACCCAGTACTTC | CATLGPLETQYF
many | TRBJ2-5 | TRBV12-3/TRBV12-4 | TRBD1 | TGTGCCAGCAGCAAGGACAGGGTGAGCGAAACAGAGACCCAGTACTTC | CASSKDRVSETETQYF
many | TRBJ2-6 | TRBV6-5 | TRBD1 | TGTGCCAGCAGTTACGACAGGGGGCGATCCTCTGGGGCCAACGTCCTGACTTTC | CASSYDRGRSSGANVLTF
few | TRBJ2-7 | TRBV12-3/TRBV12-4 | TRBD2 | TGTGCCAGCAGTACCGGGACTAGCGGGATCTACGAGCAGTACTTC | CASSTGTSGIYEQYF
- | TRBJ2-3 | TRBV5-5 | - | TGTGCCAGCAGCCAGCTGGGGGATACGCAGTATTTT | CASSQLGDTQYF
- | TRBJ1-1 | TRBV29-1 | - | TGCAGCGTTCTTAGAGGCTCCGAAGCTTTCTTT | CSVLRGSEAFF
- | TRBJ2-1 | TRBV4-3 | - | TGCGCCAGCAGCCAAGTTGAAGCACCGATCAATGAGCAGTTCTTC | CASSQVEAPINEQFF
- | TRBJ2-7 | TRBV4-2 | TRBD1 | TGTGCCAGCAGCCAAGATAGTCGACAGGGTACCCAGGGATACGAGCAGTACTTC | CASSQDSRQGTQGYEQYF
- | TRBJ2-2 | TRBV13 | TRBD1 | TGTGCCAGCAGCTTAGTTACTACAGGGGTGGCCGGGGAGCTGTTTTTT | CASSLVTTGVAGELFF
- | TRBJ1-3 | TRBV5-5 | - | TGTGCCAGCAGCTTTACCGGCTACTCTGGAAACACCATATATTTT | CASSFTGYSGNTIYF
- | TRBJ2-1 | TRBV28 | TRBD2 | TGTGCCAGCAGCACCGGGACTAGCGGGAGGTATAAGCAGTTCTTC | CASSTGTSGRYKQFF
many | TRBJ2-7 | TRBV7-2 | TRBD1 | TGTGCCAGCAGCTTTCCGGGACAGGGGACCTACTACGAGCAGTACTTC | CASSFPGQGTYYEQYF
few | TRBJ2-3 | TRBV20-1 | TRBD2 | TGCAGTGTTAGAGGTGCTAGCGGGAGCCCAGATACGCAGTATTTT | CSVRGASGSPDTQYF
- | TRBJ2-5 | TRBV7-2 | - | TGTGCCAGCAGCTTAGAGGGACGGCTCGTAGGGACCCTGTACTTC | CASSLEGRLVGTLYF
few | TRBJ2-7 | TRBV20-1 | TRBD2 | TGCAGTGCCCGGGAGAGCGGGATACTCGAGCAGTACTTC | CSARESGILEQYF
few | TRBJ2-5 | TRBV7-6 | TRBD1 | TGTGCCAGCAGCTTAGTCCCCACGATCTCGACAGGGGAAGAGACCCAGTACTTC | CASSLVPTISTGEETQYF
- | TRBJ2-1 | TRBV20-1 | - | TGCAGTGTCCTATCGGACAGATCCAATGAGCAGTTCTTC | CSVLSDRSNEQFF
- | TRBJ2-5 | TRBV7-2 | - | TGTGCCAGCAGCTTCAAGGGAGTAGAGACCCAGTACTTC | CASSFKGVETQYF
- | TRBJ2-1 | TRBV30 | TRBD2 | TGTGCCTGGAGGGTAGCGGGATGGCAGCTCAATGAGCAGTTCTTC | CAWRVAGWQLNEQFF
- | TRBJ1-1 | TRBV30 | - | TGTGCCTGGAGTGTTGGGGCAGGTGAAGCTTTCTTT | CAWSVGAGEAFF
- | TRBJ1-2 | TRBV5-5 | - | TGTGCCAGCAGCTTGGGGGCAGGGAACGCTAACTATGGCTACACCTTC | CASSLGAGNANYGYTF
few | TRBJ1-4 | TRBV5-1 | - | TGCGCCAGCAGCTCCTCGGGAGAGGAAAAACTGTTTTTT | CASSSSGEEKLFF
- | TRBJ2-1 | TRBV9 | - | TGTGCCAGCAGCCCACGGATCGCAGTAATCAATGAGCAGTTCTTC | CASSPRIAVINEQFF
- | TRBJ2-7 | TRBV20-1 | - | TGCAGTGCTAGAGATCCGGTTTCCTGCGAGCAGTACTTC | CSARDPVSCEQYF
- | TRBJ2-1 | TRBV7-2 | - | TGTGCCAGCAGCTTAGGAGCGGAAATTATAAATGAGCAGTTCTTC | CASSLGAEIINEQFF
- | TRBJ2-7 | TRBV6-2/TRBV6-3 | TRBD1 | TGTGCCAGCAGTTACGCAGGGGGTCGATACGAGCAGTACTTC | CASSYAGGRYEQYF
- | TRBJ2-2 | TRBV19 | - | TGTGCCAGTTCCCTCGAGGGGGTTAGTAACACCGGGGAGCTGTTTTTT | CASSLEGVSNTGELFF
once | TRBJ2-7 | TRBV29-1 | TRBD2 | TGCAGCGTCGGGACTAGCGGGAGCTACGAGCAGTACTTC | CSVGTSGSYEQYF